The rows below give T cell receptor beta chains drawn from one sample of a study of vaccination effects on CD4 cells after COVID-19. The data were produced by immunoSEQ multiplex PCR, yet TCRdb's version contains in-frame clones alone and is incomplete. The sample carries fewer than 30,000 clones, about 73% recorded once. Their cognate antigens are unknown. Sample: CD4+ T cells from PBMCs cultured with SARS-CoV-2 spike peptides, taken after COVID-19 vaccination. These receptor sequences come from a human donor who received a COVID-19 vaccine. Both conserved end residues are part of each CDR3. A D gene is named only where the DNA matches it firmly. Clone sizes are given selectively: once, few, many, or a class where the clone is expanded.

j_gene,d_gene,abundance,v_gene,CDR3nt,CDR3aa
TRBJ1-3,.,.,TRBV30,TGTGCCTGGTCAACAGGGAGCTCTGGAAACACCATATATTTT,CAWSTGSSGNTIYF
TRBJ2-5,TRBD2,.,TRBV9,TGTGCCAGCAGCCTGGGACTAGCGGAAGAGACCCAGTACTTC,CASSLGLAEETQYF
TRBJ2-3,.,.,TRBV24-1,TGTGCCACCAGTGGCGTAAGCGGGTGGGGGACAGATACGCAGTATTTT,CATSGVSGWGTDTQYF
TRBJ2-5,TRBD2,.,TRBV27,TGTGCCAGCAGTTTAACGAGCGGGAGAAGAGAGACCCAGTACTTC,CASSLTSGRRETQYF
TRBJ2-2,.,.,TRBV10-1,TGCGCCAGCAGCCAGGACACCGGGGAGCTGTTTTTT,CASSQDTGELFF
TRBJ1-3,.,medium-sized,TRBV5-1,TGCGCCAGCAGCTTGGCATCCCGGTTTTCTGGAAACACCATATATTTT,CASSLASRFSGNTIYF
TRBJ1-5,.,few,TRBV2,TGTGCCAGCAGGGTCCAGGGGTTTCAGCCCCAGCATTTT,CASRVQGFQPQHF
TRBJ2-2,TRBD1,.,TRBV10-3,TGTGCCATCACCGTGACAGGGACCGGGGAGCTGTTTTTT,CAITVTGTGELFF
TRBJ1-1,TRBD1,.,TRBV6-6,TGTGCCAGCAGGGGGGGGGACAGACCCACTGAAGCTTTCTTT,CASRGGDRPTEAFF
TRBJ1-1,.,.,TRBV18,TGTGCCAGTTGTCCCGGGACCCACACTGAAGCTTTCTTT,CASCPGTHTEAFF
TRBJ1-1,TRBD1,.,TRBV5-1,TGCGCCAGCATCCCGGGGGACAGGGGTCAGGGCGCTGAAGCTTTCTTT,CASIPGDRGQGAEAFF
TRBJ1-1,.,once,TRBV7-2,TGTGCCAGCAGCTTCGCAAGCAAGAACACTGAAGCTTTCTTT,CASSFASKNTEAFF
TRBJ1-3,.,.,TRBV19,TGTGCCAGTAGTAGGTATAACAGGGTCGTGTCTGGAAACACCATATATTTT,CASSRYNRVVSGNTIYF
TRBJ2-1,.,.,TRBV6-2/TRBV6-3,TGTGCCAGCAGTTACCGCGGGGATGAGCAGTTCTTC,CASSYRGDEQFF
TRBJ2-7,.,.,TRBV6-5,TGTGCCAGCCGCTACGGACTCTACGAGCAGTACTTC,CASRYGLYEQYF
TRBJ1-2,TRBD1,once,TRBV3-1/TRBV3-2,TGTGCCAGCAGCCAACAGACAGGGGGCGCGAGGGGCTACACCTTC,CASSQQTGGARGYTF
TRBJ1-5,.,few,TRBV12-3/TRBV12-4,TGTGCCAGCAGGTTGGACAGACATCAGCCCCAGCATTTT,CASRLDRHQPQHF
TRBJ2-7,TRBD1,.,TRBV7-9,TGTGCCAGCAGCTTAGGGCCCGACAGGGGCTCTTACGAGCAGTACTTC,CASSLGPDRGSYEQYF
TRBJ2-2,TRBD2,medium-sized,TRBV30,TGTGCCTGGAGGCTAGCGGGGTCCGGGGAGCTGTTTTTT,CAWRLAGSGELFF
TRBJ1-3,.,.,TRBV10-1,TGCGCCAGCAGTGAGTCCCAGGACGGATCCTCTGGAAACACCATATATTTT,CASSESQDGSSGNTIYF
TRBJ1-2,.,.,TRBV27,TGTGCCAGCAGTTCCTTAGACAGGCTCTCTCTTGGCTACACCTTC,CASSSLDRLSLGYTF
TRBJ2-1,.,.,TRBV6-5,TGTGCCAGCAGTTACTCCAGGGAGGCTTACAATGAGCAGTTCTTC,CASSYSREAYNEQFF
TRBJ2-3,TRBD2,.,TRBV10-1,TGCGCCAGCGAAGAACGGAGGGACTACTCGACTAGCACAGATACGCAGTATTTT,CASEERRDYSTSTDTQYF
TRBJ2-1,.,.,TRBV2,TGTGCCACCGCGAGGGATCTTTACAATGAGCAGTTCTTC,CATARDLYNEQFF
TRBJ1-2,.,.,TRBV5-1,TGCGCCAGCAGCTTGTCTGTGGACAACTATGGCTACACCTTC,CASSLSVDNYGYTF
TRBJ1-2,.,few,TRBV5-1,TGCGCCAGCAGCTTCTCCGCCGACAGGAATGGCTACACCTTC,CASSFSADRNGYTF
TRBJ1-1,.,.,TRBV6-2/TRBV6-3,TGTGCCAGCAGGTACACAAAGGGACGGCCAAACACTGAAGCTTTCTTT,CASRYTKGRPNTEAFF
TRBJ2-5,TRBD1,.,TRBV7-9,TGTGCCAGCAGCTTGGGACAGGGCCAAGAGACCCAGTACTTC,CASSLGQGQETQYF
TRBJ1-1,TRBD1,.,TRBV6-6,TGTGCCAGCAGCCCCTTATCCCTGACAGGGGACACTGAAGCTTTCTTT,CASSPLSLTGDTEAFF
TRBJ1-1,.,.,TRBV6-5,TGTGCCAGCAGTTACTCAGGTGGGGGGGCCCACACTGAAGCTTTCTTT,CASSYSGGGAHTEAFF
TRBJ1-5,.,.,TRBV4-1,TGCGCCAGCAGCCAAGGCGGCACGGTGGGTGAAGCCCAGCATTTT,CASSQGGTVGEAQHF
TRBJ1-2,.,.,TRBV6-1,TGTGCCAGCAGTGAAGAGGCGGCGGGGGCGCGGGGCTACACCTTC,CASSEEAAGARGYTF
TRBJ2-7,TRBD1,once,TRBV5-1,TGCGCCAGCGAGGTTGGGACAGGGGCCTACGAGCAGTACTTC,CASEVGTGAYEQYF
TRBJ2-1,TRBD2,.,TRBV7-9,TGTGCCAGCAGCCGACTAGCGGGCTCCTACAATGAGCAGTTCTTC,CASSRLAGSYNEQFF
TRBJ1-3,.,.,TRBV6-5,TGTGCCAGCAGCCAAGGTGACGGAAACACCATATATTTT,CASSQGDGNTIYF
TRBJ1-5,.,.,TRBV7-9,TGTGCCAGCAGTTCTGGGGTAGGACGTGGCAATCAGCCCCAGCATTTT,CASSSGVGRGNQPQHF
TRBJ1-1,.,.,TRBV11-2,TGTGCCAGCAGGACTTACCAGGGTTCGGAAGCTTTCTTT,CASRTYQGSEAFF
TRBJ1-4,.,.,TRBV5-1,TGCGCCAGCAGCCCGGAGGCCGGGGCTCGGGAAAAACTGTTTTTT,CASSPEAGAREKLFF